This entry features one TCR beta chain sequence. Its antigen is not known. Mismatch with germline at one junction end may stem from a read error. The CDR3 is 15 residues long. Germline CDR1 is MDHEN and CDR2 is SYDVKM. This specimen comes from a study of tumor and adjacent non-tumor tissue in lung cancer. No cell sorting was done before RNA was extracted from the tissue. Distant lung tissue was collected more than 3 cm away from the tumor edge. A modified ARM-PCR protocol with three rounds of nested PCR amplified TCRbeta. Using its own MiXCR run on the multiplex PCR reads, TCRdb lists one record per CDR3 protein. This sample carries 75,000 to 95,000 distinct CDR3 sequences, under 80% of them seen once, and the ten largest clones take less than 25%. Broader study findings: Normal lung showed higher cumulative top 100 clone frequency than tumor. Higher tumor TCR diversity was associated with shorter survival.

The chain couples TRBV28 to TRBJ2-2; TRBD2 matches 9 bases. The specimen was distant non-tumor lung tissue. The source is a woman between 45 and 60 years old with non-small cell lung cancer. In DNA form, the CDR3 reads TGTGCCGGCAGTTTATTAGCGGGAGTCACCGGGGAGCTGATTTTT. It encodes CAGSLLAGVTGELIF.